This TCR beta chain was observed in a study of CD8+ T cells in alopecia areata. Turning to the study itself: Twice daily, treated patients received 5 to 10 mg of oral tofacitinib. Study-wide findings and caveats: Among the top 100, expanded CD8+ clones, as well as scalp clonality, were significantly decreased by tofacitinib.

Points on this clone: Its antigen is unknown.

Following extraction, RNA underwent reverse transcription to cDNA, which served as the sequencing template. Method: immunoSEQ multiplex PCR; TCRdb's copy keeps in-frame clones and lacks some. Among about 6,900 clones listed, less than 75% were seen once. The treatment: oral pan-JAK inhibitor, 5-10 mg twice daily. Collected material from alopecia areata patients comprised lesional scalp punch biopsies and peripheral blood. The source is a human donor with alopecia areata. The material sequenced was skin, taken at week 4, from a patient treated with tofacitinib.

In DNA form, the CDR3 reads TGCGCCAGCAGCGGACGTAGTGAAGGCTCCTACAATGAGCAGTTCTTC. Translation gives CASSGRSEGSYNEQFF. This chain uses TRBV5-1 with TRBJ2-1; D gene ambiguous. This CDR3 comprises 16 residues. Germline V gives CDR1 SGHRS, CDR2 YFSETQ. Deletions cut 4 bases from V and 0 bases from J, with 14 bases between.